This T cell receptor (beta chain) was captured by sequencing in a study of control samples from healthy donors and cancer patients. Assay used: immunoSEQ multiplex PCR; TCRdb lists only in-frame clones, some missing. The sample holds roughly 83,000 clones; around 80% are singletons and the top ten take around 9.5%. The CDR3 contains 16 residues. After removal of 2 bases from V and 2 bases from J, the junction contained 8 bases not matched to a gene. Per germline, CDR1 SGHRS and CDR2 YFSETQ. The sequence came from a woman aged 60 to 75 in good health. The source material was blood. The gene calls are TRBV5-1 and TRBJ2-5; TRBD1 aligns across 8 bases. CDR3 amino acids: CASSLGQGLAQETQYF. The CDR3 DNA sequence: TGCGCCAGCAGCTTAGGACAGGGCCTGGCGCAAGAGACCCAGTACTTC.